This T cell receptor (beta chain) was sequenced for a study of T cells after posttransplantation cyclophosphamide. At least ten counts were recorded for this clone. The CDR3 sequence is 16 residues long. Germline CDR1 is LNHDA and CDR2 is SQIVND (reference sequence). V lost 5 bases, J lost 4 bases, and 18 bases lay in between. The repertoire was sequenced with immunoSEQ multiplex PCR; TCRdb's copy has only in-frame clones and lacks some. The sample was found to contain 20,000 to 25,000 clones, and every one recurs. The sequencing input was PBMCs. The TCR originated in a woman aged 60-75 years in good health, CMV-negative, and a related stem cell transplant donor. The chain links TRBV19 to TRBJ1-5; weak D call: TRBD1 (6 bases). CDR3 region: CASSSPQGVGNQPQHF. The CDR3 bases are TGTGCCAGTAGTTCCCCACAGGGTGTAGGGAATCAGCCCCAGCATTTT.